The 9 T cell receptor beta chains reported below all come from one sample, sequenced in a study of early T cells in non-severe SARS-CoV-2 infection. TCRdb independently ran MiXCR on the 5' RACE reads; one entry per CDR3 protein. The sample holds more than 45,000 distinct CDR3 sequences, 7% to 8% seen once. Sequencing was performed on whole blood. The receptor source for this set is an adult who was a healthcare worker with PCR-confirmed SARS-CoV-2 infection or an uninfected control (not recorded which).

This clonotype occurred many times. The J gene is TRBJ1-3, the V gene TRBV7-2; D unclear. V was shortened by 5 bases and J by 2 bases, with 7 bases between the two germline ends. The germline V gene encodes CDR1 SGHTA and CDR2 FQGNSA. The CDR3 runs 13 residues. CDR3 sequence reads: CASSLPPGNTIYF. The CDR3 DNA sequence: TGTGCCAGCAGCCTACCCCCTGGAAACACCATATATTTT.

This clonotype was counted many times. The chain carries TRBV4-1 and TRBJ2-3; a weak D match, TRBD1 (6 bases). The germline V and J ends were trimmed by 0 bases and 2 bases, with 9 bases remaining between them. The germline gives CDR1 MGHRA, CDR2 YSYEKL. CDR3 length: 15 amino acids. CDR3 coding DNA: TGCGCCAGCAGCCAAGAATACAGGGCCACAGATACGCAGTATTTT. Translating it yields CASSQEYRATDTQYF.

In its sample, this clonotype was seen a few times. The DNA for the CDR3 is TGTGCCACCAGTGATCCGTCTAGCGGGAGTAGGACAGATACGCAGTATTTT. Its protein is CATSDPSSGSRTDTQYF. This sequence joins TRBV24-1 and TRBJ2-3; 10 bases agree with TRBD2. The length of the CDR3 is 17 residues. Per the germline V gene, CDR1 is KGHDR and CDR2 is SFDVKD. V shed 3 bases, J shed 3 bases, and the junction held 8 bases outside the gene matches.

The sample holds many counts of this clonotype. The chain has TRBV11-2 and TRBJ2-3; 7 bases fit TRBD2. V lost 5 bases, J lost 0 bases, and 8 bases stayed unmatched. CDR1 is SGHAT, CDR2 FQNNGV, per germline. The CDR3 contains 16 residues. The CDR3 spells CASSLMGGLSTDTQYF. The CDR3 DNA sequence: TGTGCCAGCAGCCTCATGGGAGGGCTTAGCACAGATACGCAGTATTTT.

This clonotype was seen a few times. The genes are TRBV9 and TRBJ2-2; weak D call: TRBD2 (6 bases). Looked up from germline, CDR1 is SGDLS and CDR2 is YYNGEE. V was cut by 3 bases and J by 1 base, with 13 bases left in between. CDR3 length equals 16 residues. The chain's CDR3 is CASSGDWGRNTGELFF. CDR3 DNA sequence: TGTGCCAGCAGCGGGGACTGGGGACGGAACACCGGGGAGCTGTTTTTT.

This clonotype was observed many times. V is TRBV7-9 and J is TRBJ2-7; TRBD2 aligns across 7 bases. From germline, CDR1 is SEHNR and CDR2 FQNEAQ (reference sequence). The V gene end was trimmed by 6 bases and the J gene end by 0 bases; junction bases not matched to a gene: 5. CDR3 length: 14 amino acids. CDR3 DNA: TGTGCCAGCAGGGAGGGGACTATCTCCTACGAGCAGTACTTC. Translation gives CASREGTISYEQYF.

J is TRBJ2-5 and V is TRBV5-1; 9 bases align to TRBD2. Per the germline V gene, CDR1 is SGHRS and CDR2 is YFSETQ. This CDR3 comprises 15 residues. V lost 5 bases, J lost 2 bases, and 7 bases stayed unmatched. The CDR3 sequence is CASSLTSGRQETQYF. The CDR3 nucleotides read TGCGCCAGCAGTCTAACTAGCGGGCGGCAAGAGACCCAGTACTTC.

This clonotype was observed a few times. The CDR3 coding sequence is TGTGCCAGCAGTTACTCAGGGCAAAGCTCCATCCTCCACGAGCAGTACTTC. It specifies CASSYSGQSSILHEQYF. The rearrangement joins TRBV6-5 to TRBJ2-7; D not resolved. This CDR3 contains 17 residues. CDR1 and CDR2 (germline): MNHEY, SVGAGI. The V end was cut by 0 bases, the J end by 5 bases, with 20 bases between.

This clonotype has ten or more counts. The rearrangement links TRBV3-1 to TRBJ2-3; TRBD2 agrees at 10 bases. V gave up 3 bases and J gave up 6 bases; unmatched junction bases: 6. CDR1 LGHDT and CDR2 YNNKEL come from the germline V gene (reference sequence). This CDR3 contains 15 residues. The CDR3 DNA is TGTGCCAGCAGCCAGACCGGGACTAGCGCTGATACGCAGTATTTT. Translated, it gives CASSQTGTSADTQYF.